This TCR beta chain was documented in a study of cytomegalovirus exposure and HLA in healthy donors. Regarding the study as a whole: Available immune exposure information was restricted to CMV serostatus only.

The PCR contained 60 Vbeta and 13 Jbeta primers. TCRdb keeps only in-frame clones here, not all; method: immunoSEQ multiplex PCR. The sample lists roughly 100,000 clones; more than 70% were seen once. This clone was seen a handful of times. Its antigen remains unknown. V was cut by 3 bases and J by 0 bases, with 12 bases left in between. There are 16 residues in the CDR3. Germline V CDR1 and CDR2: ENHRY, SYGVKD. The source material was PBMCs. This rearrangement joins TRBV10-3 to TRBJ1-5, with D possibly being TRBD1 (6 bases). The source is a man in his late teens or twenties in good health and CMV-seropositive. In DNA form, the CDR3 reads TGTGCCATCAGTGACCGTGACAGGAGTAGCAATCAGCCCCAGCATTTT. Residues: CAISDRDRSSNQPQHF.